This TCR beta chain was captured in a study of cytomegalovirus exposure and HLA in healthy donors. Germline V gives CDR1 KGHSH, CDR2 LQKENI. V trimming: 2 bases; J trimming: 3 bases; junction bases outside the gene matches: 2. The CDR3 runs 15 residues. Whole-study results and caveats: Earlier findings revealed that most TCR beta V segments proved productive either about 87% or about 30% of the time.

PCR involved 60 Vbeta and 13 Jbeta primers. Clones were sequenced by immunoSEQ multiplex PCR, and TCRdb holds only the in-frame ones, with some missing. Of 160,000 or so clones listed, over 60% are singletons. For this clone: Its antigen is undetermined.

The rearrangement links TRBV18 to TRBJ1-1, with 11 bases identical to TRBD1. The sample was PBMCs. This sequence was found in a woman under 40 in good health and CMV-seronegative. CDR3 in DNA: TGTGCCAGCTCACCAGGGGACAGGGGGTACACTGAAGCTTTCTTT. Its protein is CASSPGDRGYTEAFF. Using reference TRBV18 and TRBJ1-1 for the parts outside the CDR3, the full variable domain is NAGVMQNPRHLVRRRGQEARLRCSPMKGHSHVYWYRQLPEEGLKFMVYLQKENIIDESGMPKERFSAEFPKEGPSILRIQQVVRGDSAAYFCASSPGDRGYTEAFFGQGTRLTVV.